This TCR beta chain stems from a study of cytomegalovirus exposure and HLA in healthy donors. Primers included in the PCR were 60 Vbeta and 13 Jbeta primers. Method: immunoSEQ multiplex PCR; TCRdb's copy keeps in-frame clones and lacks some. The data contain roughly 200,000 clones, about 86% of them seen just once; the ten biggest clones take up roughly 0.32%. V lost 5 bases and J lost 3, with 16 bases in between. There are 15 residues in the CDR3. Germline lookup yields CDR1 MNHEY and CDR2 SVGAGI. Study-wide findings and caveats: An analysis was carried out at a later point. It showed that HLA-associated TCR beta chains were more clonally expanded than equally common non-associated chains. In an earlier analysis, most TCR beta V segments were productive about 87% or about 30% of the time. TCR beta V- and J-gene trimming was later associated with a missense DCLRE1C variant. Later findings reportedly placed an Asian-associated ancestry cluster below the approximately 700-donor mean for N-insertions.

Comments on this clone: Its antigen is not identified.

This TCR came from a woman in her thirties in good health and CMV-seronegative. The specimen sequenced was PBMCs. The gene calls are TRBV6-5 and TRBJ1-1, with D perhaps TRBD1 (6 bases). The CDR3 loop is CASSPGTNSHTEAFF. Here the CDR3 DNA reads TGTGCCAGCAGTCCCGGGACAAATAGCCACACTGAAGCTTTCTTT.